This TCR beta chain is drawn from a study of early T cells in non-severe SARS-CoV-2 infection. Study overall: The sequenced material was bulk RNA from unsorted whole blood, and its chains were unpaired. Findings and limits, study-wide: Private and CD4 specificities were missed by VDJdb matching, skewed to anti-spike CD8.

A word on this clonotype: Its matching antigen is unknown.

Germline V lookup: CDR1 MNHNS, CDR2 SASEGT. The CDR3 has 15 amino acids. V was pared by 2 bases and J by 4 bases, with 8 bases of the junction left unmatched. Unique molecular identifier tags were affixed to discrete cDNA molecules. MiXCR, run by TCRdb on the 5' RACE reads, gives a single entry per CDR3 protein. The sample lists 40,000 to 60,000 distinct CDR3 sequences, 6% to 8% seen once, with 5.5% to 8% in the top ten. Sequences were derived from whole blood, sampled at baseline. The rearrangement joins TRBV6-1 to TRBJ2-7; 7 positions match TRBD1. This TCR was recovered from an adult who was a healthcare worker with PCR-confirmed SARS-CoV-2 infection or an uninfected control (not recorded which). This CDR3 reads CASSENWDSPYEQYF. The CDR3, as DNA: TGTGCCAGCAGTGAAAATTGGGACAGCCCGTACGAGCAGTACTTC.